A single sample is the source of the 27 T cell receptor beta chains below, sequenced in a study of blood T cell repertoires in COVID-19. Method: immunoSEQ multiplex PCR; TCRdb's copy keeps in-frame clones and lacks some. The sample carries more than 200,000 clones, 88% recorded once. The source material was peripheral blood. Receptor source: an elderly man with acute or convalescent COVID-19.

The table lists this clone with a count of one. The gene calls are TRBV7-8 and TRBJ2-2, with TRBD2 matching over 11 bases. Germline CDR1 and CDR2: SGHVS and FQNEAQ. The CDR3 sequence is 20 residues long. The ends lost 4 bases at V and 7 bases at J; junction bases unmatched: 20. The CDR3 coding sequence is TGTGCCAGCAGCTCCGGACGAGGGGTAGCGGGAGGGAGGCGAGGCGGGGAGCTGTTTTTT. Translation: CASSSGRGVAGGRRGGELFF.

J is TRBJ2-1 and V is TRBV18; 7 bases agree with TRBD1. CDR3 length equals 16 residues. Germline V gene sequence: CDR1 KGHSH, CDR2 LQKENI. The trim removed 4 bases at V and 4 bases at J, leaving 10 bases unmatched. CDR3 sequence (DNA): TGTGCCAGCTCACTCGGACAGGTAAAAGGTTACAATGAGCAGTTCTTC. Its protein product is CASSLGQVKGYNEQFF.

The chain is built from TRBV19 and TRBJ1-5; possible D gene TRBD1, 6 bases. Per the germline V gene, CDR1 is LNHDA and CDR2 is SQIVND (reference sequence). This CDR3 has 12 amino acids. V gave up 4 bases and J gave up 6 bases, with 7 bases separating them. The CDR3 DNA reads as TGTGCCAGTAGTAGCAGGGGTCAGCCCCAGCATTTT. Translation gives CASSSRGQPQHF.

The chain recombines TRBV6-1 with TRBJ2-7; D call uncertain. Deletions cut 1 base from V and 3 bases from J, with 10 bases between. The CDR3 covers 14 residues. Germline assignment: CDR1 MNHNS and CDR2 SASEGT. CDR3 DNA sequence: TGTGCCAGCAGTGAAGGCCTTCCGGGCTACGAGCAGTACTTC. Protein: CASSEGLPGYEQYF.

The V call is TRBV11-2, the J call TRBJ2-5, with 10 bases fitting TRBD2. CDR3 length equals 15 residues. V lost 5 bases, J lost 2 bases, and 5 bases stayed unmatched. Per the germline V gene, CDR1 is SGHAT and CDR2 is FQNNGV. For the CDR3, the DNA is TGTGCCAGCAGCCACGGGACTAGCGAACAAGAGACCCAGTACTTC. Protein sequence: CASSHGTSEQETQYF.

In its sample, this clone was seen once. The genes are TRBV28 and TRBJ2-3; D is unresolved. Looked up from germline, CDR1 is MDHEN and CDR2 is SYDVKM. Between the trimmed V and J ends, which lost 6 bases and 13 bases, there was a span of 14 bases. This CDR3 spans 11 amino acids. For the CDR3, the DNA is TGTGCCAGCAGCACCGTCGCCCCGGAGTATTTT. This codes for CASSTVAPEYF.

This sequence joins TRBV7-2 and TRBJ2-1, with TRBD2 identical over 7 bases. Germline assignment: CDR1 SGHTA and CDR2 FQGNSA. The CDR3 consists of 15 residues. The J segment lost 4 bases and the V segment lost 1 base, leaving 4 bases of the junction unmatched. CDR3 bases: TGTGCCAGCAGCTTAGTAGCGGGTAATTACAATGAGCAGTTCTTC. Translation gives CASSLVAGNYNEQFF.

This chain uses TRBV29-1 with TRBJ2-4; 10 bases fit TRBD1. This CDR3 region has 12 residues. Trimming at V came to 7 bases and at J to 5 bases, leaving 2 bases not matched to a gene. The germline V gene has CDR1 SQVTM and CDR2 ANQGSEA. The CDR3 protein is CSAGTGENIQYF. The CDR3 nucleotides read TGCAGCGCCGGGACAGGGGAAAACATTCAGTACTTC. Drawing the rest from reference TRBV29-1 and TRBJ2-4, the complete variable domain is SAVISQKPSRDICQRGTSLTIQCQVDSQVTMMFWYRQQPGQSLTLIATANQGSEATYESGFVIDKFPISRPNLTFSTLTVSNMSPEDSSIYLCSAGTGENIQYFGAGTRLSVL.

The chain joins TRBV14 to TRBJ2-1; D ambiguous. The CDR3 length is 16 residues. Germline-derived CDR1 and CDR2 are SGHDN and FVKESK. Between the trimmed V and J ends, which lost 1 base and 3 bases, there was a span of 13 bases. CDR3 nucleotides: TGTGCCAGCAGCCAAGTATTTGAGGTCGTCTACAATGAGCAGTTCTTC. The encoded protein is CASSQVFEVVYNEQFF. Full variable domain (outside the CDR3, taken from reference TRBV14 and TRBJ2-1): EAGVTQFPSHSVIEKGQTVTLRCDPISGHDNLYWYRRVMGKEIKFLLHFVKESKQDESGMPNNRFLAERTGGTYSTLKVQPAELEDSGVYFCASSQVFEVVYNEQFFGPGTRLTVL.

The chain uses TRBV29-1 and TRBJ2-1, with 10 nucleotides matching TRBD2. Germline V gives CDR1 SQVTM, CDR2 ANQGSEA. Losses at the gene ends were 6 bases for V and 2 bases for J; bases not matched to a gene: 7. The CDR3 is made up of 15 amino acids. In DNA form, the CDR3 reads TGCAGCGTCGGGCTAGCGGGAGCTGCCTACAATGAGCAGTTCTTC. Its protein product is CSVGLAGAAYNEQFF.

The chain is built from TRBV27 and TRBJ2-1; the D gene is possibly TRBD2 (5 bases). In germline, CDR1 is MNHEY, CDR2 SMNVEV (reference sequence). V dropped 2 bases and J dropped 6 bases, with 8 bases sitting between them. The CDR3 loop spans 13 amino acids. Here the CDR3 reads CASSLGLLNEQFF. Here the CDR3 DNA reads TGTGCCAGCAGTTTAGGACTTCTCAATGAGCAGTTCTTC.

The chain uses TRBV25-1 and TRBJ2-3, with 9 bases fitting TRBD1. Germline CDR1 MGHDK, CDR2 SYGVNS. The ends lost 2 bases at V and 2 bases at J; junction bases unmatched: 5. The CDR3 length is 16 residues. This chain's CDR3 is CASSEPRDRVTDTQYF. The CDR3 nucleotides are TGTGCCAGCAGTGAACCACGGGACAGGGTCACAGATACGCAGTATTTT.

The chain has TRBV20-1 and TRBJ2-7; 7 positions match TRBD2. V lost 5 bases and J lost 4; bases outside the gene matches: 2. Germline CDR1 reads DFQATT; CDR2 reads SNEGSKA (reference sequence). The CDR3 runs 11 residues. In DNA form, the CDR3 reads TGCAGTGCTGACGGGGGGTACGAGCAGTACTTC. This gives the protein CSADGGYEQYF.

This clone showed up just a few times. Different DNA sequences within this sample yield the same CDR3. The chain links TRBV3-1 (or the pseudogene TRBV3-2) to TRBJ1-1; D is ambiguous. The CDR3 totals 14 residues. V shed 0 bases and J shed 3 bases, with 8 bases lying between them. Germline CDR1 and CDR2: LGHDT and YNNKEL (reference sequence). This CDR3 reads CASSQEAGYTEAFF. CDR3 DNA: TGTGCCAGCAGCCAAGAGGCAGGATACACTGAAGCTTTCTTT.

The chain couples TRBV6-2 or TRBV6-3 to TRBJ1-3; tentative D call: TRBD1 (5 bases). This CDR3 comprises 15 residues. V lost 6 bases to trimming and J lost 4 bases, with 16 bases between them. The V gene's germline CDR1 is MNHEY and CDR2 SVGEGT. CDR3 sequence: CASSRAGGTGNTIYF. The CDR3 bases are TGTGCCAGCAGCAGGGCCGGCGGGACCGGAAACACCATATATTTT.

The J gene is TRBJ2-7, the V gene TRBV7-2, with a tentative D call TRBD1 (6 bases). This CDR3 spans 14 amino acids. Trimming pared 2 bases from V and 2 bases from J, leaving 10 bases between. In germline, CDR1 is SGHTA, CDR2 FQGNSA. CDR3 amino acids: CASSLWQGTYEQYF. The CDR3 DNA follows: TGTGCCAGCAGCTTATGGCAGGGGACCTACGAGCAGTACTTC.

The chain joins TRBV7-2 to TRBJ2-3, with 9 nucleotides matching TRBD2. In germline, CDR1 is SGHTA, CDR2 FQGNSA. V gave up 5 bases and J gave up 14 bases; unmatched junction bases: 23. This CDR3 has 17 amino acids. CDR3 DNA sequence: TGTGCCAGCAGCGCACGCCCGGGAGCTAGCGGGATGGGGGTTGGGTATTTT. Translation gives CASSARPGASGMGVGYF.

The chain combines TRBV9 with TRBJ2-5, with 10 bases matching TRBD2. The J segment lost 4 bases and the V segment lost 3 bases, leaving 6 bases of the junction unmatched. Germline CDR1 and CDR2: SGDLS and YYNGEE. The CDR3 sequence is 15 residues long. CDR3 sequence reads: CASSDSGRAGETQYF. CDR3 nucleotide sequence: TGTGCCAGCAGCGACAGCGGGAGGGCCGGAGAGACCCAGTACTTC.

This rearrangement joins TRBV9 to TRBJ2-7; D possibly corresponds to TRBD1 (6 bases). CDR1 is SGDLS and CDR2 is YYNGEE in the germline V gene. The CDR3 covers 14 residues. V lost 4 bases and J lost 3, with 14 bases in between. The CDR3 DNA is TGTGCCAGCAGCCCCTGGGACACCAGCTACGAGCAGTACTTC. Translating gives CASSPWDTSYEQYF.

The genes are TRBV11-3 and TRBJ2-1; 10 bases align to TRBD2. Germline V gene sequence: CDR1 SGHNT, CDR2 YENEEA. This CDR3 spans 17 amino acids. With 4 bases clipped from V and 0 bases from J, the junction kept 6 bases outside the gene matches. DNA of the CDR3: TGTGCCAGCAGCTCACGGACTAGCGGACCCTCCTACAATGAGCAGTTCTTC. Protein sequence: CASSSRTSGPSYNEQFF.

This clone has just one count. J is TRBJ2-7 and V is TRBV5-1; possible D gene TRBD2, 6 bases. The germline V gene has CDR1 SGHRS and CDR2 YFSETQ. Trimming pared 0 bases from V and 2 bases from J, leaving 12 bases between. The CDR3 runs 15 residues. The CDR3 coding sequence is TGCGCCAGCAGCTTGGCTTACGGCGGGACCTACGAGCAGTACTTC. Translated, it gives CASSLAYGGTYEQYF.

The gene calls are TRBV11-2 and TRBJ2-5; a possible D gene is TRBD1 (6 bases). Trimming shortened V by 5 bases and J by 5 bases, and 9 bases separated the two germline ends. Germline CDR1 reads SGHAT; CDR2 reads FQNNGV. This CDR3 contains 12 residues. CDR3: CASSPGDETQYF. The CDR3 nucleotides are TGTGCCAGCAGCCCAGGGGATGAGACCCAGTACTTC.

This chain connects TRBV15 to TRBJ1-1, with TRBD1 as a possible D gene (6 bases). Trimming took off 5 bases at V and 4 bases at J, with 11 bases between the two ends. Germline V gene sequence: CDR1 LNHNV, CDR2 YYDKDF (reference sequence). This CDR3 is built from 13 residues. The CDR3 coding sequence is TGTGCCACCAGCCTAGAAGGGGGCACTGAAGCTTTCTTT. Protein sequence: CATSLEGGTEAFF.

CDR3 loop: CASSLLGPSSYNEQFF. Written as DNA, the CDR3 is TGTGCCAGCAGTCTTTTGGGCCCGAGCTCCTACAATGAGCAGTTCTTC. This sequence joins TRBV27 and TRBJ2-1, with D hard to call. The ends were cut back, 5 bases at V and 0 bases at J, with 14 bases in the middle. The germline V gene encodes CDR1 MNHEY and CDR2 SMNVEV (reference sequence). This CDR3 comprises 16 residues.

The chain employs TRBV9 and TRBJ2-1, with TRBD2 matching 7 bases. The V and J ends lost 0 bases and 1 base, in that order; junction bases with no gene match: 7. The germline CDR1 and CDR2 sequences are SGDLS and YYNGEE. CDR3 length equals 17 residues. In DNA form, the CDR3 reads TGTGCCAGCAGCGTAGGGTCGGTTAGCGGGTCCTACAATGAGCAGTTCTTC. Translation: CASSVGSVSGSYNEQFF.

This chain uses TRBV11-2 with TRBJ1-2, with 8 nucleotides matching TRBD1. V shed 5 bases and J 1 base; nucleotides not matched to a gene: 6. This CDR3 is 15 amino acids long. Germline lookup yields CDR1 SGHAT and CDR2 FQNNGV. CDR3 in amino acids: CASSNTGGLNYGYTF. In DNA form, the CDR3 reads TGTGCCAGCAGCAATACAGGGGGACTTAACTATGGCTACACCTTC.

The chain joins TRBV10-3 to TRBJ2-1; 8 bases map to TRBD2. The CDR3 sequence is 16 residues long. Unmatched junction bases numbered 2, after V lost 0 bases and J lost 1 base. Germline CDR1 and CDR2: ENHRY and SYGVKD. CDR3 region: CAISESGLGSYNEQFF. DNA of the CDR3: TGTGCCATCAGTGAGTCGGGACTAGGGTCCTACAATGAGCAGTTCTTC.